These 13 T cell receptor beta chains were all obtained from the same sample, sequenced in a study of blood T cell repertoires in COVID-19. The table came from immunoSEQ multiplex PCR; TCRdb's copy has only in-frame clones and leaves some out. The data contain some 160,000 clones, 79% of them singletons. The sample comprised peripheral blood. These receptors all stem from a man aged 50-60 years with active or convalescent COVID-19.

This chain links TRBV27 with TRBJ2-7, with D possibly matching TRBD1 (6 bases). The CDR3 is made up of 16 amino acids. With 2 bases removed from V and 2 bases from J, the gap between germline ends came to 16 bases. The V gene's germline CDR1 is MNHEY and CDR2 SMNVEV (reference sequence). For the CDR3, the DNA is TGTGCCAGCAGTTTAATGGGAGCAGGGGCCCCCTACGAGCAGTACTTC. Protein sequence: CASSLMGAGAPYEQYF.

The chain has TRBV28 and TRBJ2-7; perhaps TRBD1 as D (6 bases). V was cut by 6 bases and J by 6 bases, with 18 bases left in between. The CDR3 totals 14 residues. Germline CDR1 and CDR2: MDHEN and SYDVKM. CDR3 loop: CASSRGGATIEQYF. Written as DNA, the CDR3 is TGTGCCAGCAGCCGAGGGGGAGCTACTATCGAGCAGTACTTC.

The V call is TRBV4-1, the J call TRBJ2-7; TRBD2 is a possible D gene (5 bases). V lost 3 bases, J lost 0 bases, and 18 bases lay in between. Germline assignment: CDR1 MGHRA and CDR2 YSYEKL. There are 17 residues in the CDR3. CDR3 in amino acids: CASSQSIGLLSSYEQYF. In DNA form, the CDR3 reads TGCGCCAGCAGCCAGTCTATCGGACTTCTGAGCTCCTACGAGCAGTACTTC.

The J gene is TRBJ1-3, the V gene TRBV5-5; D is unclear. The V gene's germline CDR1 is SGHKS and CDR2 YYEKEE (reference sequence). The length of the CDR3 is 16 residues. V lost 0 bases and J 0 bases, leaving 10 bases between the germline ends. The CDR3 DNA is TGTGCCAGCAGCTTGGAGATTCGGTTCTCTGGAAACACCATATATTTT. It codes for CASSLEIRFSGNTIYF.

This chain connects TRBV28 to TRBJ2-7; 9 bases match TRBD1. Germline V lookup: CDR1 MDHEN, CDR2 SYDVKM. V was pared by 3 bases and J by 3 bases, with 9 bases of the junction left unmatched. This CDR3 has 16 residues. The CDR3 sequence: CASSFPLDRGGYEQYF. The DNA of the CDR3 is TGTGCCAGCAGTTTTCCCTTGGACAGGGGCGGCTACGAGCAGTACTTC.

This clone occurred once. The chain joins TRBV5-1 to TRBJ1-3; the D is unclear. V lost 0 bases to trimming and J lost 0 bases, with 7 bases between them. CDR1 is SGHRS and CDR2 is YFSETQ in the germline V gene. This CDR3 has 15 amino acids. As DNA, the CDR3 is TGCGCCAGCAGCTTGGTCTCTAACTCTGGAAACACCATATATTTT. Its protein product is CASSLVSNSGNTIYF.

The V call is TRBV28, the J call TRBJ2-7; TRBD2 aligns across 8 bases. Germline V gives CDR1 MDHEN, CDR2 SYDVKM. V shed 3 bases, J shed 3 bases, and the junction held 4 bases outside the gene matches. CDR3 length: 14 amino acids. The CDR3 sequence: CASSFTGGDYEQYF. As DNA, the CDR3 is TGTGCCAGCAGTTTTACGGGGGGGGACTACGAGCAGTACTTC.

This clone was seen a few times. V and J are TRBV6-5 and TRBJ2-1, with a weak D call TRBD1 (5 bases). Germline CDR1 is MNHEY and CDR2 is SVGAGI. V was trimmed by 1 base and J by 8 bases, leaving 9 bases between them. The CDR3 is made up of 13 amino acids. CDR3 amino acids: CASSYFGQDEQFF. In DNA form, the CDR3 reads TGTGCCAGCAGTTACTTCGGACAAGATGAGCAGTTCTTC.

The CDR3 loop is CARSCDSTEKLFF. The CDR3 bases are TGTGCCAGAAGCTGTGACAGCACTGAAAAACTGTTTTTT. The V and J genes are TRBV5-3 and TRBJ1-4, with a weak D call TRBD1 (5 bases). TRBV5-3 is an open reading frame whose function is uncertain. This CDR3 contains 13 residues. Trimming took 3 bases from V and 7 from J, leaving 10 bases between them.

The chain's CDR3 is CATSDLSGSQETQYF. CDR3 bases: TGTGCCACCAGTGATTTGTCGGGGAGCCAAGAGACCCAGTACTTC. This chain connects TRBV24-1 to TRBJ2-5; tentative D call: TRBD2 (5 bases). Trimming took off 0 bases at V and 1 base at J, with 8 bases between the two ends. The CDR3 covers 15 residues. The germline V gene encodes CDR1 KGHDR and CDR2 SFDVKD.

Written as DNA, the CDR3 is TGTGCCAGCAGCCAAGCCCCCGGGTCTGGAAACACCATATATTTT. Translation gives CASSQAPGSGNTIYF. The chain couples TRBV3-1 (or the pseudogene TRBV3-2) to TRBJ1-3, with D uncertain. V was shortened by 1 base and J by 1 base, with 8 bases between the two germline ends. The CDR3 covers 15 residues. Per the germline V gene, CDR1 is LGHDT and CDR2 is YNNKEL (reference sequence).

The chain links TRBV11-3 to TRBJ1-1; 7 bases are shared with TRBD1. CDR3 length: 13 amino acids. Germline CDR1 reads SGHNT; CDR2 reads YENEEA. The junction had 2 bases not matched to a gene; V was cut back by 3 bases and J by 4 bases. DNA of the CDR3: TGTGCCAGCAGCTTGGGACAGAGCACTGAAGCTTTCTTT. Translated, it gives CASSLGQSTEAFF.

V and J are TRBV24-1 and TRBJ2-3; 11 bases are shared with TRBD2. CDR3 length: 16 amino acids. CDR1 KGHDR and CDR2 SFDVKD come from the germline V gene. The J segment lost 5 bases and the V segment lost 1 base, leaving 4 bases of the junction unmatched. The CDR3 here is CATSDFGLAGGDTQYF. Here the CDR3 DNA reads TGTGCCACCAGTGATTTCGGGCTAGCGGGAGGAGATACGCAGTATTTT.